Following are 23 T cell receptor beta chains from one sample sequenced in a study of T cell responses to AZD1222 COVID-19 vaccine. Assay: immunoSEQ multiplex PCR; the TCRdb copy retains only in-frame clones and omits some. Here the sample spans about 100,000 clones, 87% being singletons. The sequenced sample was peripheral blood, obtained on day 0 of AZD1222 vaccination. The receptors here all came from an adult in good health.

V and J are TRBV19 and TRBJ1-2, with no clear D. V lost 7 bases and J 7 bases, leaving 22 bases between the germline ends. Germline assignment: CDR1 LNHDA and CDR2 SQIVND (reference sequence). The CDR3 runs to 15 residues. CDR3 sequence: CASTVTPGQIGGYTF. The CDR3, as DNA: TGTGCCAGTACCGTCACCCCCGGCCAGATAGGTGGCTACACCTTC.

The J gene is TRBJ2-7, the V gene TRBV27; 9 bases map to TRBD1. The CDR3 spans 15 residues. V trimming: 6 bases; J trimming: 6 bases; junction bases outside the gene matches: 12. Per germline, CDR1 MNHEY and CDR2 SMNVEV (reference sequence). CDR3 nucleotide sequence: TGTGCCAGCAGGGATGGGACAGGGAGGAGGAGCGAGCAGTACTTC. It translates to CASRDGTGRRSEQYF.

V usage is TRBV24-1 and J usage is TRBJ1-2; D is undetermined. V lost 4 bases and J 3 bases, leaving 5 bases between the germline ends. CDR1 is KGHDR and CDR2 is SFDVKD in the germline V gene. The CDR3 is 12 amino acids. This chain's CDR3 is CATSEADYGYTF. In nucleotides, the CDR3 is TGTGCCACCAGTGAGGCTGACTATGGCTACACCTTC.

On this clone itself: Other DNA sequences in this sample translate to the same CDR3. V usage is TRBV10-3 and J usage is TRBJ1-3; no clear D gene. Germline V gives CDR1 ENHRY, CDR2 SYGVKD. V lost 6 bases, J lost 0 bases, and 6 bases lay in between. CDR3 length equals 13 residues. CDR3 sequence: CAIRDSSGNTIYF. The DNA of the CDR3 is TGTGCCATCAGGGATAGCTCTGGAAACACCATATATTTT.

The chain recombines TRBV19 with TRBJ2-2; 9 nucleotides agree with TRBD2. In germline, CDR1 is LNHDA, CDR2 SQIVND (reference sequence). The CDR3 runs to 19 residues. V trimming: 4 bases; J trimming: 4 bases; junction bases outside the gene matches: 16. In DNA form, the CDR3 reads TGTGCCAGTAGTAGCCAAAAAAAATATTCTAGCGGGGTCACCGGGGAGCTGTTTTTT. Amino acids: CASSSQKKYSSGVTGELFF.

The chain employs TRBV11-3 and TRBJ1-1; 8 nucleotides line up with TRBD1. The CDR3 spans 14 residues. The V segment lost 4 bases and the J segment 0 bases; nucleotides outside the gene matches: 1. Per germline, CDR1 SGHNT and CDR2 YENEEA. The CDR3 region is CASSSGGVNTEAFF. The CDR3 nucleotides read TGTGCCAGCAGCTCAGGGGGCGTGAACACTGAAGCTTTCTTT.

The genes are TRBV27 and TRBJ1-3, with unresolved D. Germline CDR1 reads MNHEY; CDR2 reads SMNVEV (reference sequence). The V gene lost 2 bases and the J gene lost 0 bases, with 8 bases spanning the gap. This CDR3 comprises 15 residues. The CDR3 here is CASSLEAYSGNTIYF. CDR3 nucleotides: TGTGCCAGCAGTTTAGAGGCCTACTCTGGAAACACCATATATTTT.

V and J are TRBV11-3 and TRBJ1-1; the D is unclear. Per germline, CDR1 SGHNT and CDR2 YENEEA. V gave up 0 bases and J gave up 1 base, with 9 bases separating them. The CDR3 spans 15 residues. The CDR3 sequence: CASSLDGRKNTEAFF. As DNA, the CDR3 is TGTGCCAGCAGCTTAGACGGACGGAAGAACACTGAAGCTTTCTTT. The whole variable domain, filled in from reference TRBV11-3 and TRBJ1-1, reads EAGVVQSPRYKIIEKKQPVAFWCNPISGHNTLYWYLQNLGQGPELLIRYENEEAVDDSQLPKDRFSAERLKGVDSTLKIQPAELGDSAVYLCASSLDGRKNTEAFFGQGTRLTVV.

The V call is TRBV19, the J call TRBJ1-1, with no clear D. Germline lookup yields CDR1 LNHDA and CDR2 SQIVND (reference sequence). Deletions cut 5 bases from V and 5 bases from J, with 12 bases between. The CDR3 contains 13 residues. CDR3 nucleotide sequence: TGTGCCAGTAGTCTCGAAAAAGGGACTGAAGCTTTCTTT. Translating gives CASSLEKGTEAFF. Using reference TRBV19 and TRBJ1-1 for the parts outside the CDR3, the full variable domain is DGGITQSPKYLFRKEGQNVTLSCEQNLNHDAMYWYRQDPGQGLRLIYYSQIVNDFQKGDIAEGYSVSREKKESFPLTVTSAQKNPTAFYLCASSLEKGTEAFFGQGTRLTVV.

The rearrangement joins TRBV2 to TRBJ1-1, with D perhaps matching TRBD1 (6 bases). The germline CDR1 and CDR2 sequences are SNHLY and FYNNEI. The CDR3 runs 16 residues. Trimming cost V 8 bases and J 0 bases, with 19 bases left between them. CDR3 residues: CASGRGITGMNTEAFF. CDR3 DNA sequence: TGTGCCAGCGGAAGAGGGATAACAGGGATGAACACTGAAGCTTTCTTT.

V is TRBV7-9 and J is TRBJ1-5, with D uncertain. The CDR3 totals 15 residues. In germline, CDR1 is SEHNR, CDR2 FQNEAQ (reference sequence). Trimming shortened V by 6 bases and J by 3 bases, and 15 bases separated the two germline ends. The CDR3: CASSPLQDDNQPQHF. DNA of the CDR3: TGTGCCAGCAGTCCCCTCCAGGACGACAATCAGCCCCAGCATTTT.

The rearrangement links TRBV5-1 to TRBJ2-7; 11 nucleotides line up with TRBD2. This CDR3 is 13 amino acids long. Germline-derived CDR1 and CDR2 are SGHRS and YFSETQ. The V gene end was trimmed by 0 bases and the J gene end by 13 bases; junction bases not matched to a gene: 6. In nucleotides, the CDR3 is TGCGCCAGCAGCTTGGGACTAGCGGGGAGCCTCTACTTC. As protein: CASSLGLAGSLYF.

This clone appeared a single time. V usage is TRBV2 and J usage is TRBJ2-3, with 12 bases matching TRBD2. Germline loops: CDR1 SNHLY, CDR2 FYNNEI. V was pared by 5 bases and J by 4 bases, with 10 bases of the junction left unmatched. The CDR3 consists of 17 residues. CDR3: CASSTGMTSGGPDTQYF. The CDR3 nucleotides read TGTGCCAGCAGTACGGGTATGACTAGCGGGGGCCCAGATACGCAGTATTTT.

The sample holds one count of this clone. The chain is built from TRBV12-3 or TRBV12-4 and TRBJ1-1; D is unresolved. V shed 4 bases and J shed 8 bases, with 11 bases lying between them. The CDR3 contains 12 residues. In DNA, the CDR3 is TGTGCCAGCAGTTCTAGACCGACCGAAGCTTTCTTT. Translating gives CASSSRPTEAFF.

The chain employs TRBV19 and TRBJ1-2; TRBD1 might be the D (5 bases). CDR1 LNHDA and CDR2 SQIVND come from the germline V gene (reference sequence). CDR3 size: 13 residues. The germline V and J ends were trimmed by 4 bases and 6 bases, with 12 bases remaining between them. The CDR3 is CASSTPGIHGYTF. The CDR3 DNA is TGTGCCAGTAGTACTCCAGGGATCCATGGCTACACCTTC.

This chain connects TRBV7-9 to TRBJ1-1; D not resolved. V lost 5 bases and J 1 base, leaving 11 bases between the germline ends. CDR1 is SEHNR and CDR2 is FQNEAQ in the germline V gene (reference sequence). CDR3 length: 14 residues. CDR3 in DNA: TGTGCCAGCAGCCCCCGAGGGCGGAACACTGAAGCTTTCTTT. It codes for CASSPRGRNTEAFF. Supplemented by reference TRBV7-9 and TRBJ1-1, the full variable domain reads DTGVSQNPRHKITKRGQNVTFRCDPISEHNRLYWYRQTLGQGPEFLTYFQNEAQLEKSRLLSDRFSAERPKGSFSTLEIQRTEQGDSAMYLCASSPRGRNTEAFFGQGTRLTVV.

This sequence joins TRBV14 and TRBJ2-2; no clear D. Deletions cut 3 bases from V and 10 bases from J, with 9 bases between. The CDR3 extends over 12 amino acids. The V gene's germline CDR1 is SGHDN and CDR2 FVKESK. CDR3 DNA sequence: TGTGCCAGCAGCCATGCGAGTTCGGAGCTGTTTTTT. Protein: CASSHASSELFF.

In this sample, this clone turned up once. The rearrangement links TRBV7-2 to TRBJ2-4; D remains unclear. From germline, CDR1 is SGHTA and CDR2 FQGNSA. The CDR3 spans 15 residues. V was shortened by 1 base and J by 1 base, with 8 bases between the two germline ends. The CDR3 sequence: CASSLGGLAKNIQYF. The CDR3 bases are TGTGCCAGCAGCTTAGGTGGGTTGGCCAAAAACATTCAGTACTTC. Combining the CDR3 with reference TRBV7-2 and TRBJ2-4 gives the whole variable domain GAGVSQSPSNKVTEKGKDVELRCDPISGHTALYWYRQSLGQGLEFLIYFQGNSAPDKSGLPSDRFSAERTGGSVSTLTIQRTQQEDSAVYLCASSLGGLAKNIQYFGAGTRLSVL.

The chain combines TRBV9 with TRBJ2-7, with D perhaps TRBD2 (5 bases). The CDR3 spans 15 residues. The germline V gene encodes CDR1 SGDLS and CDR2 YYNGEE. Trimming pared 0 bases from V and 4 bases from J, leaving 14 bases between. The CDR3 reads CASSVVPAGPYEQYF. The CDR3 DNA sequence: TGTGCCAGCAGCGTAGTTCCCGCGGGCCCGTACGAGCAGTACTTC.

The genes are TRBV13 and TRBJ2-4; a weak D match, TRBD2 (7 bases). This CDR3 has 19 amino acids. Per the germline V gene, CDR1 is PRHDT and CDR2 is FYEKMQ (reference sequence). V was cut by 3 bases and J by 0 bases, with 21 bases left in between. CDR3: CASSFGRGPYGEAKNIQYF. The DNA of the CDR3 is TGTGCCAGCAGCTTTGGGCGGGGGCCCTACGGCGAAGCCAAAAACATTCAGTACTTC.

The chain is built from TRBV11-3 and TRBJ2-7; 7 bases are shared with TRBD1. With V trimmed by 6 bases and J by 5 bases, 4 bases remained unmatched. The CDR3 sequence is 12 residues long. Germline V gene lookup returns CDR1 SGHNT and CDR2 YENEEA. CDR3 protein: CASRQQGNEQYF. In nucleotides, the CDR3 is TGTGCCAGCAGACAACAGGGGAACGAGCAGTACTTC.

In this sample, this clone turned up a few times. The CDR3 bases are TGTGCCAGCAGGACTAACAGGGGTGGGGGCTTTGGGAGCAATCAGCCCCAGCATTTT. Its translation is CASRTNRGGGFGSNQPQHF. This chain connects TRBV28 to TRBJ1-5; 7 bases are shared with TRBD1. Germline V gives CDR1 MDHEN, CDR2 SYDVKM. V was pared by 6 bases and J by 1 base, with 18 bases of the junction left unmatched. The CDR3 contains 19 residues.

The genes are TRBV12-3 or TRBV12-4 and TRBJ2-2; a weak D match, TRBD2 (6 bases). Trimming removed 11 bases from V and 0 bases from J, with 10 bases in between. The CDR3 has 13 amino acids. The CDR3 region has the DNA TGTGCCGGGCGGGGTACGAACACCGGGGAGCTGTTTTTT. It yields the protein CAGRGTNTGELFF.